This T cell receptor beta chain came from a study of radiation and T cells in renal cell carcinoma. Germline lookup yields CDR1 SGDLS and CDR2 YYNGEE. The V gene lost 4 bases and the J gene lost 0 bases, with 10 bases spanning the gap. The length of the CDR3 is 14 residues. Method: immunoSEQ multiplex PCR; TCRdb's copy keeps in-frame clones and lacks some. The repertoire holds approximately 140,000 clones, with 88% as singletons. Indicated time point: baseline pretreatment blood. This sample's treatment: 15 Gy SBRT to primary tumor, nephrectomy 4 weeks later. This TCR came from a woman between 65 and 79 years old with renal cell carcinoma. The chain recombines TRBV9 with TRBJ1-1; D perhaps matches TRBD1 (5 bases). The specimen was blood, collected from a patient whose treatment included radiotherapy and nephrectomy. This chain's CDR3 is CASSLAGMNTEAFF. In nucleotides, the CDR3 is TGTGCCAGCAGCCTAGCAGGGATGAACACTGAAGCTTTCTTT.